The 32 T cell receptor beta chains below were found in one sample sequenced in a study of technical replicates of blood from a few donors. The repertoire was sequenced with immunoSEQ multiplex PCR; TCRdb's copy has only in-frame clones and lacks some. The table has tens of thousands of clones, 95% to 97% seen once. The sequenced sample was T cells isolated from PBMCs. All receptors derive from a human donor in good health.

The V gene is TRBV27, the J gene TRBJ2-1, with 9 positions matching TRBD2. From germline, CDR1 is MNHEY and CDR2 SMNVEV (reference sequence). The CDR3 is 16 amino acids. V gave up 6 bases and J gave up 7 bases; unmatched junction bases: 13. CDR3 nucleotide sequence: TGTGCCAGCAGCTACTCTTTAGCGGGAGTGACAAATGAGCAGTTCTTC. This translates into CASSYSLAGVTNEQFF.

This clone was found a few times. The chain has TRBV5-4 and TRBJ2-3, with 7 bases matching TRBD1. Germline V gene lookup returns CDR1 SGHNT and CDR2 YYREEE (reference sequence). With V trimmed by 2 bases and J by 4 bases, 1 base remained unmatched. The CDR3 is 13 residues long. CDR3 DNA sequence: TGTGCCAGCAGCTTCACAGGGGCAGATACGCAGTATTTT. Translation gives CASSFTGADTQYF.

The gene calls are TRBV30 and TRBJ1-2; maybe TRBD1 (5 bases). Germline loops: CDR1 GTSNPN, CDR2 SVGIG (reference sequence). Trimming cost V 5 bases and J 8 bases, with 18 bases left between them. This CDR3 spans 13 amino acids. DNA for the CDR3: TGTGCCTGGGGCCTACAGGTAGTCTTAGGCTACACCTTC. Translated: CAWGLQVVLGYTF.

This chain links TRBV19 with TRBJ2-3; the D gene is possibly TRBD2 (5 bases). V was cut by 3 bases and J by 2 bases, with 12 bases left in between. Germline V CDR1 and CDR2: LNHDA, SQIVND (reference sequence). This CDR3 spans 15 amino acids. The CDR3 sequence is CASSMEAGYTDTQYF. The CDR3 DNA follows: TGTGCCAGTAGTATGGAGGCAGGTTACACAGATACGCAGTATTTT. The whole variable domain, filled in from reference TRBV19 and TRBJ2-3, reads DGGITQSPKYLFRKEGQNVTLSCEQNLNHDAMYWYRQDPGQGLRLIYYSQIVNDFQKGDIAEGYSVSREKKESFPLTVTSAQKNPTAFYLCASSMEAGYTDTQYFGPGTRLTVL.

The chain uses TRBV13 and TRBJ2-7; D unresolved. The CDR3 runs to 14 residues. Trimming pared 2 bases from V and 5 bases from J, leaving 13 bases between. Germline CDR1 and CDR2: PRHDT and FYEKMQ (reference sequence). This CDR3 is CASSLQQLTNEQYF. In nucleotides, the CDR3 is TGTGCCAGCAGCTTACAACAGCTGACCAACGAGCAGTACTTC. Using reference TRBV13 and TRBJ2-7 for the parts outside the CDR3, the full variable domain is AAGVIQSPRHLIKEKRETATLKCYPIPRHDTVYWYQQGPGQDPQFLISFYEKMQSDKGSIPDRFSAQQFSDYHSELNMSSLELGDSALYFCASSLQQLTNEQYFGPGTRLTVT.

Concerning this clone: A junction boundary mismatches the germline segment, possibly from a read error. The gene calls are TRBV19 and TRBJ1-1; a weak D match, TRBD1 (5 bases). This CDR3 is 16 amino acids long. CDR1 LNHDA and CDR2 SQIVND come from the germline V gene (reference sequence). CDR3 region: CASSIARAWLNAEAFF. The CDR3 DNA reads as TGTGCCAGTAGTATTGCCAGGGCCTGGCTGAACGCTGAAGCTTTCTTT.

This chain links TRBV5-1 with TRBJ1-4; possible D gene TRBD1, 6 bases. This CDR3 spans 15 amino acids. V was trimmed by 4 bases and J by 7 bases, leaving 17 bases between them. In germline, CDR1 is SGHRS, CDR2 YFSETQ. The CDR3 DNA sequence: TGCGCCAGCAGCAGGCTTCAGGGGAGCGGTGAAAAACTGTTTTTT. It specifies CASSRLQGSGEKLFF.

This chain connects TRBV4-3 to TRBJ1-2; tentatively, D is TRBD1 (6 bases). V was cut by 0 bases and J by 4 bases, with 12 bases left in between. Germline CDR1 reads LGHNA; CDR2 reads YSLEER. The CDR3 loop spans 15 amino acids. The CDR3 loop is CASSQDIQGPYGYTF. The DNA of the CDR3 is TGCGCCAGCAGCCAAGATATCCAGGGGCCCTATGGCTACACCTTC.

The chain links TRBV5-6 to TRBJ2-5; 7 bases agree with TRBD2. Trimming removed 4 bases from V and 2 bases from J; junction bases left unmatched: 8. Germline CDR1 is SGHDT and CDR2 is YYEEEE. The CDR3 consists of 15 residues. The CDR3 DNA is TGTGCCAGCAGCCTCCCTAGCGGCACACAAGAGACCCAGTACTTC. Its protein product is CASSLPSGTQETQYF.

The V call is TRBV5-1, the J call TRBJ2-3, with D perhaps TRBD2 (6 bases). Trimming stripped 6 bases from V and 0 bases from J, with 17 bases between. The germline V gene encodes CDR1 SGHRS and CDR2 YFSETQ. The CDR3 extends over 16 amino acids. For the CDR3, the DNA is TGCGCCAGCACCTCCGCACTAGCCTCTAGCACAGATACGCAGTATTTT. This encodes CASTSALASSTDTQYF.

The chain carries TRBV4-3 and TRBJ2-5; 9 bases fit TRBD2. J lost 6 bases, V lost 0 bases, and 8 bases had no gene match. From germline, CDR1 is LGHNA and CDR2 YSLEER. The CDR3 length is 16 residues. The CDR3 DNA reads as TGCGCCAGCAGCCAAGATGCGGGAGGGCCGGGAAAGACCCAGTACTTC. This codes for CASSQDAGGPGKTQYF.

This chain uses TRBV6-1 with TRBJ2-5; D not resolved. Germline V gene sequence: CDR1 MNHNS, CDR2 SASEGT. The CDR3 runs 11 residues. Trimming left V 8 bases short and J 5 bases short, with 9 bases between. The DNA for the CDR3 is TGTGCCAGCGGCTCAGCGGAGACCCAGTACTTC. Its protein product is CASGSAETQYF.

This chain uses TRBV6-5 with TRBJ1-1, with TRBD1 identical over 8 bases. This CDR3 region has 11 residues. V dropped 11 bases and J dropped 10; count of bases not matched to a gene: 9. Germline V gives CDR1 MNHEY, CDR2 SVGAGI. This CDR3 reads CARWTGIGAFF. The CDR3 DNA reads as TGTGCCCGCTGGACAGGGATTGGAGCTTTCTTT.

The chain employs TRBV5-1 and TRBJ2-1, with 10 bases identical to TRBD2. Germline V gene sequence: CDR1 SGHRS, CDR2 YFSETQ. This CDR3 is built from 18 residues. V lost 2 bases, J lost 1 base, and 9 bases stayed unmatched. The DNA for the CDR3 is TGCGCCAGCAGCTTCAGGTCTAGCGGGGGTAGGTCCTACAATGAGCAGTTCTTC. Residues: CASSFRSSGGRSYNEQFF.

The rearrangement joins TRBV30 to TRBJ1-2; D gene uncertain. The germline V gene has CDR1 GTSNPN and CDR2 SVGIG (reference sequence). The CDR3 contains 14 residues. V was trimmed by 4 bases and J by 6 bases, leaving 18 bases between them. The DNA for the CDR3 is TGTGCCTGGACCGGCATCGGAGAGGTGCATGGCTACACCTTC. Amino acid sequence: CAWTGIGEVHGYTF. Variable domain in full (rest from reference TRBV30 and TRBJ1-2): SQTIHQWPATLVQPVGSPLSLECTVEGTSNPNLYWYRQAAGRGLQLLFYSVGIGQISSEVPQNLSASRPQDRQFILSSKKLLLSDSGFYLCAWTGIGEVHGYTFGSGTRLTVV.

The DNA for the CDR3 is TGTGCCAGCAGTCCGGGGATCAAATTAACCGGGACAGGAGAATCTAGCAATCAGCCCCAGCATTTT. This translates into CASSPGIKLTGTGESSNQPQHF. The chain couples TRBV28 to TRBJ1-5, with TRBD1 matching over 8 bases. CDR3 length equals 22 residues. V lost 5 bases, J lost 0 bases, and 24 bases stayed unmatched. CDR1 and CDR2 from the germline V gene are MDHEN and SYDVKM.

The J gene is TRBJ1-3, the V gene TRBV9; maybe TRBD1 (6 bases). The germline gives CDR1 SGDLS, CDR2 YYNGEE. Deletions cut 3 bases from V and 6 bases from J, with 13 bases between. The CDR3 is 14 amino acids. In DNA form, the CDR3 reads TGTGCCAGCAGCGCAGGGGACACTTCAAACACCATATATTTT. It is translated as CASSAGDTSNTIYF. Full variable domain (rest looked up from reference TRBV9 and TRBJ1-3): DSGVTQTPKHLITATGQRVTLRCSPRSGDLSVYWYQQSLDQGLQFLIQYYNGEERAKGNILERFSAQQFPDLHSELNLSSLELGDSALYFCASSAGDTSNTIYFGEGSWLTVV.

This chain connects TRBV27 to TRBJ2-5; 8 bases are a match to TRBD1. CDR3 size: 16 residues. With 2 bases clipped from V and 2 bases from J, the junction kept 7 bases outside the gene matches. In germline, CDR1 is MNHEY, CDR2 SMNVEV (reference sequence). DNA of the CDR3: TGTGCCAGCAGTTTAGGAGCAGGGGGCGTTCAAGAGACCCAGTACTTC. This translates into CASSLGAGGVQETQYF.

This chain connects TRBV28 to TRBJ1-1; tentatively, D is TRBD1 (6 bases). The V and J ends lost 6 bases and 5 bases respectively, with 10 bases between them. CDR3 size: 12 residues. Germline values: CDR1 MDHEN, CDR2 SYDVKM. The CDR3 DNA follows: TGTGCCAGCAGCCTGACAGGAACTGAAGCTTTCTTT. As protein: CASSLTGTEAFF.

The J gene is TRBJ2-2, the V gene TRBV6-5; 7 bases agree with TRBD2. The V gene end was trimmed by 5 bases and the J gene end by 0 bases; junction bases not matched to a gene: 3. Germline V gene lookup returns CDR1 MNHEY and CDR2 SVGAGI. This CDR3 has 15 amino acids. The CDR3 loop is CASSRGGANTGELFF. Written as DNA, the CDR3 is TGTGCCAGCAGTCGGGGAGGGGCGAACACCGGGGAGCTGTTTTTT.

V and J are TRBV4-3 and TRBJ2-2, with 9 bases identical to TRBD2. The CDR3 has 18 residues. Per the germline V gene, CDR1 is LGHNA and CDR2 is YSLEER. The J segment lost 5 bases and the V segment lost 0 bases, leaving 10 bases of the junction unmatched. Written as DNA, the CDR3 is TGCGCCAGCAGCCAAGAGCTTGGGCTAGCGGGAAGTACCGGGGAGCTGTTTTTT. Amino acids: CASSQELGLAGSTGELFF.

V is TRBV5-1 and J is TRBJ1-5; 12 bases agree with TRBD1. In germline, CDR1 is SGHRS, CDR2 YFSETQ. This CDR3 has 16 residues. The V gene end was trimmed by 3 bases and the J gene end by 6 bases; junction bases not matched to a gene: 7. CDR3 loop: CASSWGTGGHTQPQHF. CDR3 bases: TGCGCCAGCAGCTGGGGGACAGGGGGCCACACTCAGCCCCAGCATTTT.

V is TRBV7-8 and J is TRBJ2-1; no firm D call. The germline gives CDR1 SGHVS, CDR2 FQNEAQ. Deletions cut 5 bases from V and 9 bases from J, with 11 bases between. The CDR3 extends over 12 amino acids. The CDR3 bases are TGTGCCAGCAGCCTCAACCAAGCTGAGCAGTTCTTC. This gives the protein CASSLNQAEQFF.

The rearrangement links TRBV7-8 to TRBJ1-3; TRBD1 matches at 7 bases. The length of the CDR3 is 15 residues. Trimming took 4 bases from V and 4 from J; bases not matched to a gene: 7. In germline, CDR1 is SGHVS, CDR2 FQNEAQ. The CDR3 loop is CASSYDREMGNTIYF. The DNA for the CDR3 is TGTGCCAGCAGCTACGACAGGGAAATGGGAAACACCATATATTTT. Using reference TRBV7-8 and TRBJ1-3 for the parts outside the CDR3, the full variable domain is GAGVSQSPRYKVAKRGQDVALRCDPISGHVSLFWYQQALGQGPEFLTYFQNEAQLDKSGLPSDRFFAERPEGSVSTLKIQRTQQEDSAVYLCASSYDREMGNTIYFGEGSWLTVV.

In this sample, this clone turned up a few times. This chain uses TRBV7-6 with TRBJ1-3; 10 bases are a match to TRBD1. V trimming: 4 bases; J trimming: 2 bases; junction bases outside the gene matches: 11. The CDR3 spans 18 residues. Per the germline V gene, CDR1 is SGHVS and CDR2 is FNYEAQ. CDR3 nucleotides: TGTGCCAGCAGCTACTACTCAACCGGGACAGGGGCTGGAAACACCATATATTTT. Translation gives CASSYYSTGTGAGNTIYF.

This sequence joins TRBV4-3 and TRBJ2-3; 12 bases line up with TRBD2. Germline loops: CDR1 LGHNA, CDR2 YSLEER. The CDR3 spans 18 residues. The ends lost 1 base at V and 6 bases at J; junction bases unmatched: 11. CDR3 sequence (DNA): TGCGCCAGCAGCCAAGCGTGGACTAGCGGGACGAGGGTCGATACGCAGTATTTT. It specifies CASSQAWTSGTRVDTQYF.

The CDR3 sequence: CASSLRESETQYF. CDR3 nucleotide sequence: TGTGCCAGCAGTTTACGGGAATCAGAGACCCAGTACTTC. The J gene is TRBJ2-5, the V gene TRBV28; a possible D gene is TRBD2 (5 bases). The ends were cut back, 2 bases at V and 4 bases at J, with 8 bases in the middle. Germline CDR1 reads MDHEN; CDR2 reads SYDVKM. The CDR3 has 13 residues.

This clone was counted a few times. The J gene is TRBJ1-1, the V gene TRBV13; D is ambiguous. The CDR3 is 14 residues long. The V gene's germline CDR1 is PRHDT and CDR2 FYEKMQ (reference sequence). Trimming stripped 1 base from V and 1 base from J, with 7 bases between. The CDR3: CASSLAATNTEAFF. The DNA of the CDR3 is TGTGCCAGCAGCTTAGCCGCTACGAACACTGAAGCTTTCTTT.

The V call is TRBV4-1, the J call TRBJ2-1, with 7 positions matching TRBD2. The CDR3 totals 18 residues. Trimming removed 1 base from V and 9 bases from J; junction bases left unmatched: 18. Germline CDR1 is MGHRA and CDR2 is YSYEKL. In DNA form, the CDR3 reads TGCGCCAGCAGCCAAGCCAAAGCAGGACTAGTTCTTCGCACTGAGCAGTTCTTC. Protein product: CASSQAKAGLVLRTEQFF.

The V call is TRBV18, the J call TRBJ1-5; D unclear. The CDR3 spans 16 residues. The ends were cut back, 1 base at V and 7 bases at J, with 17 bases in the middle. Germline CDR1 reads KGHSH; CDR2 reads LQKENI. CDR3 in DNA: TGTGCCAGCTCACCACTACCGCCCCAAGGAGGCCAGCCCCAGCATTTT. It encodes CASSPLPPQGGQPQHF. The full variable domain, completed using reference TRBV18 and TRBJ1-5, is NAGVMQNPRHLVRRRGQEARLRCSPMKGHSHVYWYRQLPEEGLKFMVYLQKENIIDESGMPKERFSAEFPKEGPSILRIQQVVRGDSAAYFCASSPLPPQGGQPQHFGDGTRLSIL.

CDR3: CASSLISGYEQYF. The DNA for the CDR3 is TGTGCCAGCAGCTTAATAAGCGGCTACGAGCAGTACTTC. The rearrangement uses TRBV7-3 and TRBJ2-7; D is perhaps TRBD2 (5 bases). The germline V and J ends were trimmed by 1 base and 3 bases, with 7 bases remaining between them. The CDR3 totals 13 residues. Germline CDR1 reads SGHTA; CDR2 reads FQGTGA.

J is TRBJ2-5 and V is TRBV27; 12 nucleotides line up with TRBD2. After removal of 4 bases from V and 2 bases from J, the junction contained 2 bases not matched to a gene. CDR3 length equals 15 residues. The germline V gene has CDR1 MNHEY and CDR2 SMNVEV (reference sequence). CDR3 protein: CASSWLAGGQETQYF. The CDR3 region has the DNA TGTGCCAGCAGTTGGCTAGCGGGAGGGCAAGAGACCCAGTACTTC.